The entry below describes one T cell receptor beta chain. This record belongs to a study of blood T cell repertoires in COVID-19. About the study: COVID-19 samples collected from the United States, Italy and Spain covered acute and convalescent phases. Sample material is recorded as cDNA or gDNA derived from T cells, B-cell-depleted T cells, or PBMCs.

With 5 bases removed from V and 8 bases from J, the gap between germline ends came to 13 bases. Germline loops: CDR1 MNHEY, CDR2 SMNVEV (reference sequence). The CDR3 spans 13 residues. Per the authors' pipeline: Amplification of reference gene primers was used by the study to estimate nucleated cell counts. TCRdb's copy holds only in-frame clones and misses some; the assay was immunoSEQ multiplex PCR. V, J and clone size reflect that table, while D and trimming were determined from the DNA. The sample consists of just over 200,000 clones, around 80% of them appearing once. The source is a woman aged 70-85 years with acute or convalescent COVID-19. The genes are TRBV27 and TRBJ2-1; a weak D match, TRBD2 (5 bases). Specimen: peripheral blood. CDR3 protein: CASSPDLSDEQFF. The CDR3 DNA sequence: TGTGCCAGCAGTCCCGACCTTAGCGATGAGCAGTTCTTC.